One and the same sample provided the 2 T cell receptor beta chains below, sequenced in a study of vaccination effects on CD4 cells after COVID-19. Their target antigens are unknown. Sequencing used immunoSEQ multiplex PCR; TCRdb keeps in-frame clones, though not all of them. The sample gives around 11,000 clones, around 70% of which show up once; approximately 24% is in the top ten. CD4+ T cells specific for antigen were expanded with viral peptide pools by the ViraFEST assay before sequencing. After around 10 days in culture, the CD4+ T cells were isolated. The specimen comprised CD4+ T cells from PBMCs cultured with HCoV-229E spike peptides, sampled before COVID-19 vaccination. All receptors derive from a human donor who received a COVID-19 vaccine.

The chain links TRBV15 to TRBJ1-2, with 8 bases that match TRBD1. Germline V lookup: CDR1 LNHNV, CDR2 YYDKDF (reference sequence). The CDR3 spans 16 residues. Trimming removed 0 bases from V and 7 bases from J; junction bases left unmatched: 10. This CDR3 is CATSRDVGTGGSGYTF. CDR3 nucleotide sequence: TGTGCCACCAGCAGAGATGTTGGGACAGGAGGTAGTGGCTACACCTTC.

The sample holds a few counts of this clone. The chain links TRBV4-2 to TRBJ1-5; D unclear. The CDR3 totals 15 residues. CDR1 LGHNA and CDR2 YNFKEQ come from the germline V gene. V lost 0 bases and J 7 bases, leaving 13 bases between the germline ends. CDR3 in DNA: TGTGCCAGCAGCCAAGAGTTCACCCCAAGGCAGCCCCAGCATTTT. Protein product: CASSQEFTPRQPQHF.